This TCR beta chain was documented in a study of cytomegalovirus exposure and HLA in healthy donors. Study details: Tens of millions of unique TCRs from HLA-typed donors were held in an early release of data.

The PCR employed 60 Vbeta primers together with 13 Jbeta primers. Produced via immunoSEQ multiplex PCR; TCRdb's table is partial and in-frame only. Among under 200,000 clones, over 75% were seen once, and the ten largest hold 2% to 2.5%. In the case of this clone: Antigen unknown.

Broader study findings: In a later analysis, V- and J-gene trimming of beta chains associated with a DCLRE1C missense variant, replicated independently. Some TCR beta chains (roughly 150 of them) were listed as cytomegalovirus-associated. In most subjects, TCR beta sequences reportedly gave accurate predictions of HLA-A and HLA-B alleles.

J gave up 6 bases and V 3 bases, and 4 bases lay outside the gene matches. CDR1 and CDR2 (germline): MNHEY, SMNVEV (reference sequence). CDR3 size: 14 residues. V is TRBV27 and J is TRBJ2-7, with 11 bases matching TRBD1. This clonotype was sampled from a man aged 60 to 69 in good health and CMV-seronegative. Material for sequencing was PBMCs. CDR3 DNA: TGTGCCAGCAGTTTCGGACAGGGGGCATTCGAGCAGTACTTC. Translated, it gives CASSFGQGAFEQYF.